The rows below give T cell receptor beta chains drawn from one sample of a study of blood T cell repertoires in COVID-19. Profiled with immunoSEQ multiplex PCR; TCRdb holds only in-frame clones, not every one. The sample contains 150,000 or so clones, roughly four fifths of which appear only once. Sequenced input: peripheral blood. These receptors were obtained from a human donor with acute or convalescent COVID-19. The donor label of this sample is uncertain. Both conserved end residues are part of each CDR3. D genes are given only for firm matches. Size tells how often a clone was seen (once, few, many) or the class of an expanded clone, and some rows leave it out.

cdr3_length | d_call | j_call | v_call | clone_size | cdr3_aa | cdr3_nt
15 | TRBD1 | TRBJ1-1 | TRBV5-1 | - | CASSLGTGTNTEAFF | TGCGCCAGCAGCTTGGGGACAGGGACGAACACTGAAGCTTTCTTT
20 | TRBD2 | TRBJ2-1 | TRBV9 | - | CASSVDESSGGRSSYNEQFF | TGTGCCAGCAGCGTAGACGAGTCTAGCGGGGGCCGGAGCTCCTACAATGAGCAGTTCTTC
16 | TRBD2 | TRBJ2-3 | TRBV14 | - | CASSQDLGLGTDTQYF | TGTGCCAGCAGCCAAGATTTAGGACTAGGGACAGATACGCAGTATTTT
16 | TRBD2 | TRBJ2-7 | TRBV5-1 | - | CASSDTRAGGGYEQYF | TGCGCCAGCAGCGACACTAGAGCGGGGGGCGGGTACGAGCAGTACTTC
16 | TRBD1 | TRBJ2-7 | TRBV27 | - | CASRRTRDRVDYEQYF | TGTGCCAGCAGACGAACCCGGGACAGGGTAGACTACGAGCAGTACTTC
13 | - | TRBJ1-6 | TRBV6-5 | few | CASGVRGNSPLHF | TGTGCCAGCGGGGTTAGGGGGAATTCACCCCTCCACTTT
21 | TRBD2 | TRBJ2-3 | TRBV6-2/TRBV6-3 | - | CASSYSRTKKPLAGVTDTQYF | TGTGCCAGCAGTTACTCCCGCACCAAGAAACCGTTAGCGGGGGTCACAGATACGCAGTATTTT
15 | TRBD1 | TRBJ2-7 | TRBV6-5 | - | CASSFGQGARYEQYF | TGTGCCAGCAGTTTCGGACAGGGGGCTCGATACGAGCAGTACTTC
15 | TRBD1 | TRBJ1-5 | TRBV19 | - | CASSPYRGQNQPQHF | TGTGCCAGTAGTCCCTACAGGGGACAGAATCAGCCCCAGCATTTT
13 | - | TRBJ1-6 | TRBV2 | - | CASSEQGSSPLHF | TGTGCCAGCAGTGAACAGGGCAGTTCACCCCTCCACTTT
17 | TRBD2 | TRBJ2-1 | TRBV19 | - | CASRRTGLARFYSEQFF | TGTGCCAGTAGGAGAACGGGACTAGCGCGTTTTTATAGTGAGCAGTTCTTC
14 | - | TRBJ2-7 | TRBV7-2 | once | CASSNQGRGYEQYF | TGTGCCAGCAGCAACCAAGGGAGAGGCTACGAGCAGTACTTC
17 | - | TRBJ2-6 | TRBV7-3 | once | CASSPYREGAGANVLTF | TGTGCCAGCAGCCCCTACCGGGAGGGGGCCGGGGCCAACGTCCTGACTTTC
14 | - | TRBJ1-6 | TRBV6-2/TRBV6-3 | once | CASSYAFYNSPLHF | TGTGCCAGCAGTTACGCGTTTTATAATTCACCCCTCCACTTT
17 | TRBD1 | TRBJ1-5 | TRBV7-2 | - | CASSPGRQGTLNQPQHF | TGTGCCAGCAGCCCCGGCCGACAGGGGACCCTAAATCAGCCCCAGCATTTT
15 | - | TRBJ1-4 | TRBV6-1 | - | CASSESGRANEKLFF | TGTGCCAGCAGTGAATCGGGGAGGGCTAATGAAAAACTGTTTTTT
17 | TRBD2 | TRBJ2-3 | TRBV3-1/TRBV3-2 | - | CASSPLLAGESTDTQYF | TGTGCCAGCAGCCCTCTCTTAGCGGGGGAATCCACAGATACGCAGTATTTT
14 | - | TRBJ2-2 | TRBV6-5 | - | CASTYDGTLRELFF | TGTGCCAGCACCTACGACGGGACTCTCCGGGAGCTGTTTTTT
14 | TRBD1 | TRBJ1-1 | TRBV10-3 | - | CAISGLTGTTEAFF | TGTGCCATCAGTGGCCTGACAGGGACGACTGAAGCTTTCTTT